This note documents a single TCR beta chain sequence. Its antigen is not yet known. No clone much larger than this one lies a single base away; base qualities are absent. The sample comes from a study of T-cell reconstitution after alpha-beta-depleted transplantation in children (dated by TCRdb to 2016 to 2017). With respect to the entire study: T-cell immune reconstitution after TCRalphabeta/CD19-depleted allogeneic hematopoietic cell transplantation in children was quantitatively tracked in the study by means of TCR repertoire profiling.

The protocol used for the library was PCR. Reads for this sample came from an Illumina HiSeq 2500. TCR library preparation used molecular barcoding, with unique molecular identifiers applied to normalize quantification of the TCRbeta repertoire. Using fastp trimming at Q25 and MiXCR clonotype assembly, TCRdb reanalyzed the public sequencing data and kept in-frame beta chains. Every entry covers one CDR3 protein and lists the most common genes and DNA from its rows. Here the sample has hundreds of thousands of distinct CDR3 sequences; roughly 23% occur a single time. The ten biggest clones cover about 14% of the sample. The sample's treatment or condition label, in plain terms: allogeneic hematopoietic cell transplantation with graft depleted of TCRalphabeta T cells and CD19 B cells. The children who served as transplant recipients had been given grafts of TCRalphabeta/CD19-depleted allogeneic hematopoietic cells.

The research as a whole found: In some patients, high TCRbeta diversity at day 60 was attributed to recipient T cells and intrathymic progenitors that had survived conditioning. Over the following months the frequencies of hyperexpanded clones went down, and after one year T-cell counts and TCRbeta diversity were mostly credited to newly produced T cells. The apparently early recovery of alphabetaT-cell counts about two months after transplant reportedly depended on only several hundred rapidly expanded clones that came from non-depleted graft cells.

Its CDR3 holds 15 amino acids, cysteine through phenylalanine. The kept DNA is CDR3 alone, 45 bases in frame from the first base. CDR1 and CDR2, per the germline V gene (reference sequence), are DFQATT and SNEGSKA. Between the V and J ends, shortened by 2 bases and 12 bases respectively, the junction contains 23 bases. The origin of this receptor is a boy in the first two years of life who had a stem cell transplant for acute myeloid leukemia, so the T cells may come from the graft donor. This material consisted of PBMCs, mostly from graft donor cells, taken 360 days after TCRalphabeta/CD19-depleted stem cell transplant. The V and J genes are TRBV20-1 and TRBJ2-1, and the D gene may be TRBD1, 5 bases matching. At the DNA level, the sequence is TGCAGTGCTAGAATCTGGCAGAGTGAAGGGGCACGGCAGTTCTTC. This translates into CSARIWQSEGARQFF.